This passage covers 31 T cell receptor beta chains from one sample sequenced in a study of blood T cell repertoires in COVID-19. Only in-frame clones appear in the TCRdb table, and some are missing; sequencing was by immunoSEQ multiplex PCR. The table has roughly 200,000 clones, nearly 90% seen once; the top ten hold under 2.5%. The specimen sequenced was PBMCs or T cells enriched from blood (not recorded which). Receptors were obtained from a woman between 35 and 50 years old with acute COVID-19.

This sequence joins TRBV6-2 or TRBV6-3 and TRBJ1-2; 8 nucleotides match TRBD1. From germline, CDR1 is MNHEY and CDR2 SVGEGT. V was pared by 2 bases and J by 0 bases, with 11 bases of the junction left unmatched. This CDR3 region has 18 residues. The CDR3 region has the DNA TGTGCCAGCAGTTACGAGGCCGGGACAGGAGCACCTAACTATGGCTACACCTTC. It encodes CASSYEAGTGAPNYGYTF.

The chain employs TRBV4-1 and TRBJ2-2; no definite D call. Trimming cost V 4 bases and J 4 bases, with 4 bases left between them. Germline lookup yields CDR1 MGHRA and CDR2 YSYEKL. This CDR3 comprises 12 residues. The CDR3 spells CASSPFTGELFF. CDR3 bases: TGCGCCAGCAGCCCCTTCACCGGGGAGCTGTTTTTT.

This clone has only one observation. This chain joins TRBV3-1 (or the pseudogene TRBV3-2) and TRBJ2-1; 8 positions agree with TRBD2. The CDR3 sequence is 15 residues long. The ends lost 2 bases at V and 0 bases at J; junction bases unmatched: 0. CDR1 is LGHDT, CDR2 YNNKEL, per germline (reference sequence). DNA for the CDR3: TGTGCCAGCAGCCAACGGGAGGGCTCCTACAATGAGCAGTTCTTC. This codes for CASSQREGSYNEQFF.

The CDR3 is CASSLGLAVGATQYF. CDR3 bases: TGCGCCAGCAGCCTGGGACTAGCGGTCGGGGCTACGCAGTATTTT. The chain has TRBV5-1 and TRBJ2-3; 11 bases align to TRBD2. Germline V CDR1 and CDR2: SGHRS, YFSETQ. V gave up 4 bases and J gave up 8 bases; unmatched junction bases: 9. The CDR3 consists of 15 residues. The full variable domain, completed using reference TRBV5-1 and TRBJ2-3, is KAGVTQTPRYLIKTRGQQVTLSCSPISGHRSVSWYQQTPGQGLQFLFEYFSETQRNKGNFPGRFSGRQFSNSRSEMNVSTLELGDSALYLCASSLGLAVGATQYFGPGTRLTVL.

V usage is TRBV9 and J usage is TRBJ2-3; 11 bases fit TRBD2. Germline V gene sequence: CDR1 SGDLS, CDR2 YYNGEE. After removal of 2 bases from V and 3 bases from J, the junction contained 5 bases not matched to a gene. The CDR3 is 16 amino acids. For the CDR3, the DNA is TGTGCCAGCAGCGTCGGTCTAGCGGGGGGTACAGATACGCAGTATTTT. Encoded protein: CASSVGLAGGTDTQYF. Filled out from reference TRBV9 and TRBJ2-3, the complete variable domain reads DSGVTQTPKHLITATGQRVTLRCSPRSGDLSVYWYQQSLDQGLQFLIQYYNGEERAKGNILERFSAQQFPDLHSELNLSSLELGDSALYFCASSVGLAGGTDTQYFGPGTRLTVL.

The chain has TRBV9 and TRBJ2-2; 9 bases are shared with TRBD1. Germline assignment: CDR1 SGDLS and CDR2 YYNGEE. The CDR3 covers 17 residues. Trimming cost V 2 bases and J 0 bases; bases outside gene matches: 5. The CDR3 nucleotides read TGTGCCAGCAGCGTCAATAGGGACAGGGCGAACACCGGGGAGCTGTTTTTT. It is translated as CASSVNRDRANTGELFF.

The sample holds one count of this clone. Its ends do not fully match the called genes, so a read error is possible. Written as DNA, the CDR3 is TGTGCCAGCAGTGCCGGGACTAGCCGGCTCTTC. This codes for CASSAGTSRLF. This sequence joins TRBV2 and TRBJ2-1; 9 bases fit TRBD2. CDR3 length: 11 amino acids. Germline CDR1 is SNHLY and CDR2 is FYNNEI.

V usage is TRBV2 and J usage is TRBJ2-7; 7 nucleotides agree with TRBD1. Germline V gene lookup returns CDR1 SNHLY and CDR2 FYNNEI. The CDR3 is 14 residues long. J lost 2 bases, V lost 6 bases, and 7 bases had no gene match. In nucleotides, the CDR3 is TGTGCCAGCAGGGATTCGGGACAGCCCTACGAGCAGTACTTC. It yields the protein CASRDSGQPYEQYF.

The chain has TRBV27 and TRBJ1-5; 7 bases map to TRBD1. Losses at the gene ends were 6 bases for V and 4 bases for J; bases not matched to a gene: 6. The V gene's germline CDR1 is MNHEY and CDR2 SMNVEV (reference sequence). This CDR3 has 14 residues. CDR3 nucleotide sequence: TGTGCCAGCAGCCGACCAGGGGGAAATCAGCCCCAGCATTTT. The encoded protein is CASSRPGGNQPQHF.

This rearrangement joins TRBV27 to TRBJ2-3, with a weak D call TRBD1 (6 bases). This CDR3 is 13 amino acids long. The ends were cut back, 0 bases at V and 6 bases at J, with 7 bases in the middle. Per the germline V gene, CDR1 is MNHEY and CDR2 is SMNVEV (reference sequence). In nucleotides, the CDR3 is TGTGCCAGCAGTTTATCCACAGGGGATACGCAGTATTTT. Amino acid sequence: CASSLSTGDTQYF.

The chain combines TRBV11-2 with TRBJ2-7; 9 positions match TRBD2. Germline assignment: CDR1 SGHAT and CDR2 FQNNGV. After removal of 3 bases from V and 2 bases from J, the junction contained 5 bases not matched to a gene. The CDR3 consists of 15 residues. Here the CDR3 reads CASSLGGRGPYEQYF. The CDR3 region has the DNA TGTGCCAGCAGCTTGGGCGGGAGGGGCCCCTACGAGCAGTACTTC.

The CDR3 here is CATSRDPGAVEPQHF. The CDR3 DNA reads TGTGCCACCAGCAGAGATCCAGGGGCGGTGGAGCCCCAGCATTTT. V is TRBV15 and J is TRBJ1-5; possible D gene TRBD1, 6 bases. The germline V and J ends were trimmed by 0 bases and 8 bases, with 14 bases remaining between them. Looked up from germline, CDR1 is LNHNV and CDR2 is YYDKDF (reference sequence). The CDR3 totals 15 residues.

The J gene is TRBJ2-7, the V gene TRBV19; weak D call: TRBD1 (5 bases). This CDR3 contains 14 residues. CDR1 LNHDA and CDR2 SQIVND come from the germline V gene (reference sequence). Trimming stripped 4 bases from V and 3 bases from J, with 13 bases between. The CDR3 is CASSTRQQGYEQYF. In DNA, the CDR3 is TGTGCCAGTAGTACCCGACAGCAAGGCTACGAGCAGTACTTC. Full variable domain (rest looked up from reference TRBV19 and TRBJ2-7): DGGITQSPKYLFRKEGQNVTLSCEQNLNHDAMYWYRQDPGQGLRLIYYSQIVNDFQKGDIAEGYSVSREKKESFPLTVTSAQKNPTAFYLCASSTRQQGYEQYFGPGTRLTVT.

The V gene is TRBV12-3 or TRBV12-4, the J gene TRBJ2-1, with D hard to call. V gave up 6 bases and J gave up 5 bases, with 8 bases separating them. The CDR3 contains 12 residues. As DNA, the CDR3 is TGTGCCAGCAGCCCCCGGGACAATGAGCAGTTCTTC. Protein sequence: CASSPRDNEQFF.

The rearrangement links TRBV4-1 to TRBJ1-1, with TRBD1 matching over 8 bases. Germline-derived CDR1 and CDR2 are MGHRA and YSYEKL. Trimming took 0 bases from V and 2 from J; bases not matched to a gene: 2. The CDR3 is 15 residues long. This CDR3 reads CASSQEAGGNTEAFF. DNA of the CDR3: TGCGCCAGCAGCCAAGAGGCAGGGGGCAACACTGAAGCTTTCTTT.

J is TRBJ1-4 and V is TRBV7-9; D remains unclear. The germline V gene has CDR1 SEHNR and CDR2 FQNEAQ (reference sequence). The V gene lost 5 bases and the J gene lost 2 bases, with 21 bases spanning the gap. This CDR3 is built from 18 residues. The chain's CDR3 is CASSRLHGVEATNEKLFF. Here the CDR3 DNA reads TGTGCCAGCAGCCGGCTTCACGGGGTTGAGGCGACTAATGAAAAACTGTTTTTT.

This chain uses TRBV19 with TRBJ1-1, with a tentative D call TRBD1 (5 bases). Looked up from germline, CDR1 is LNHDA and CDR2 is SQIVND (reference sequence). The CDR3 totals 15 residues. V lost 5 bases to trimming and J lost 2 bases, with 15 bases between them. CDR3 loop: CASSATTASNTEAFF. The CDR3 DNA follows: TGTGCCAGTAGTGCCACGACAGCGTCCAACACTGAAGCTTTCTTT.

This rearrangement joins TRBV19 to TRBJ2-5; 8 nucleotides line up with TRBD2. CDR3 size: 13 residues. Germline-derived CDR1 and CDR2 are LNHDA and SQIVND (reference sequence). V was clipped by 6 bases and J by 4 bases; unmatched bases: 4. As DNA, the CDR3 is TGTGCCAGTAGCTGGGCGGGGGGAGAGACCCAGTACTTC. This translates into CASSWAGGETQYF.

The chain recombines TRBV18 with TRBJ1-1; D ambiguous. Trimming pared 5 bases from V and 1 base from J, leaving 17 bases between. The CDR3 covers 16 residues. Germline V gives CDR1 KGHSH, CDR2 LQKENI. The CDR3 DNA follows: TGTGCCAGCTCATCCTCAGGCGGGCGGAAGAACACTGAAGCTTTCTTT. It specifies CASSSSGGRKNTEAFF.

The chain uses TRBV6-5 and TRBJ2-7, with D possibly TRBD2 on 6 matching bases. CDR3 size: 14 residues. Per the germline V gene, CDR1 is MNHEY and CDR2 is SVGAGI. Deletions cut 0 bases from V and 6 bases from J, with 12 bases between. This CDR3 reads CASSYSGGLGEQYF. CDR3 DNA: TGTGCCAGCAGTTACTCTGGGGGACTGGGCGAGCAGTACTTC.

This sequence joins TRBV15 and TRBJ1-1; TRBD1 agrees at 9 bases. V shed 5 bases and J 1 base; nucleotides not matched to a gene: 8. The CDR3 runs to 16 residues. Germline CDR1 LNHNV, CDR2 YYDKDF (reference sequence). The CDR3: CATSRGQGARNTEAFF. CDR3 DNA: TGTGCCACCAGCCGGGGACAGGGTGCTAGGAACACTGAAGCTTTCTTT.

J is TRBJ2-2 and V is TRBV7-9; TRBD1 might be the D (6 bases). Germline-derived CDR1 and CDR2 are SEHNR and FQNEAQ (reference sequence). Trimming pared 5 bases from V and 4 bases from J, leaving 11 bases between. The CDR3 totals 14 residues. This CDR3 is CASSITGRTGELFF. CDR3 coding DNA: TGTGCCAGCAGCATAACAGGGCGCACCGGGGAGCTGTTTTTT.

The table lists this clone with a few counts. The rearrangement uses TRBV6-5 and TRBJ1-3, with a possible D match to TRBD1 (5 bases). The germline V gene encodes CDR1 MNHEY and CDR2 SVGAGI. CDR3 length: 15 amino acids. Trimming took off 6 bases at V and 1 base at J, with 13 bases between the two ends. The CDR3 DNA reads as TGTGCCAGCAGACCTGGGACTCGGTCTGGAAACACCATATATTTT. This translates into CASRPGTRSGNTIYF.

The chain's CDR3 is CASSLVGRANTGELFF. The CDR3 coding sequence is TGCGCCAGCAGCTTGGTTGGCAGGGCGAACACCGGGGAGCTGTTTTTT. The genes are TRBV5-1 and TRBJ2-2, with D tentatively TRBD1 (5 bases). This CDR3 comprises 16 residues. Germline lookup yields CDR1 SGHRS and CDR2 YFSETQ. Trimming stripped 0 bases from V and 0 bases from J, with 9 bases between.

V and J are TRBV6-2 or TRBV6-3 and TRBJ2-7; 9 bases are shared with TRBD1. With V trimmed by 5 bases and J by 6 bases, 11 bases remained unmatched. CDR3 length equals 15 residues. Germline V lookup: CDR1 MNHEY, CDR2 SVGEGT. The CDR3 here is CASSPLRDRALEQYF. CDR3 coding DNA: TGTGCCAGCAGTCCCCTCCGGGACAGGGCTCTCGAGCAGTACTTC.

V is TRBV2 and J is TRBJ2-7, with TRBD2 identical over 13 bases. CDR1 and CDR2 (germline): SNHLY, FYNNEI. The CDR3 loop spans 16 amino acids. The trim removed 6 bases at V and 3 bases at J, leaving 8 bases unmatched. The CDR3 DNA is TGTGCCAGCAGGAAAACGACTAGCGGGGGGATCTACGAGCAGTACTTC. Translated, it gives CASRKTTSGGIYEQYF.

The J gene is TRBJ2-7, the V gene TRBV2; 14 bases map to TRBD2. The germline CDR1 and CDR2 sequences are SNHLY and FYNNEI. There are 14 residues in the CDR3. V gave up 6 bases and J gave up 4 bases; unmatched junction bases: 2. CDR3 coding DNA: TGTGCCAGCAGCGGGACTAGCGGGAGTTACGAGCAGTACTTC. This encodes CASSGTSGSYEQYF.

This chain links TRBV9 with TRBJ2-2; a weak D match, TRBD1 (6 bases). The CDR3 length is 17 residues. The V gene's germline CDR1 is SGDLS and CDR2 YYNGEE. V lost 3 bases to trimming and J lost 0 bases, with 15 bases between them. The CDR3 coding sequence is TGTGCCAGCAGCGGGGACCCCAGGGGATCGAACACCGGGGAGCTGTTTTTT. Its translation: CASSGDPRGSNTGELFF.

In its sample, this clone was seen once. This chain joins TRBV28 and TRBJ1-1; the D gene is possibly TRBD1 (6 bases). Trimming stripped 5 bases from V and 6 bases from J, with 16 bases between. The CDR3 contains 14 residues. Germline CDR1 MDHEN, CDR2 SYDVKM. The CDR3 loop is CASSPRGGAAEAFF. CDR3 DNA: TGTGCCAGCAGTCCGAGAGGGGGGGCCGCTGAAGCTTTCTTT. Full variable domain (rest looked up from reference TRBV28 and TRBJ1-1): DVKVTQSSRYLVKRTGEKVFLECVQDMDHENMFWYRQDPGLGLRLIYFSYDVKMKEKGDIPEGYSVSREKKERFSLILESASTNQTSMYLCASSPRGGAAEAFFGQGTRLTVV.

This chain joins TRBV19 and TRBJ1-2; 9 positions agree with TRBD1. The CDR3 length is 17 residues. Germline CDR1 reads LNHDA; CDR2 reads SQIVND (reference sequence). The trim removed 0 bases at V and 3 bases at J, leaving 8 bases unmatched. As DNA, the CDR3 is TGTGCCAGTAGTATAGATCGTAACAGGGGGCGCGACTATGGCTACACCTTC. Its translation: CASSIDRNRGRDYGYTF.

As to this clone: At the DNA level, this CDR3 is encoded by other sequences in the same sample as well. This rearrangement joins TRBV9 to TRBJ2-3, with a tentative D call TRBD2 (5 bases). V lost 4 bases and J 2 bases, leaving 11 bases between the germline ends. Germline V gene sequence: CDR1 SGDLS, CDR2 YYNGEE. This CDR3 spans 14 amino acids. The DNA for the CDR3 is TGTGCCAGCAGCCCCGGACTTCTCACAGATACGCAGTATTTT. Translated, it gives CASSPGLLTDTQYF. The whole variable domain, remainder taken from reference TRBV9 and TRBJ2-3, is DSGVTQTPKHLITATGQRVTLRCSPRSGDLSVYWYQQSLDQGLQFLIQYYNGEERAKGNILERFSAQQFPDLHSELNLSSLELGDSALYFCASSPGLLTDTQYFGPGTRLTVL.